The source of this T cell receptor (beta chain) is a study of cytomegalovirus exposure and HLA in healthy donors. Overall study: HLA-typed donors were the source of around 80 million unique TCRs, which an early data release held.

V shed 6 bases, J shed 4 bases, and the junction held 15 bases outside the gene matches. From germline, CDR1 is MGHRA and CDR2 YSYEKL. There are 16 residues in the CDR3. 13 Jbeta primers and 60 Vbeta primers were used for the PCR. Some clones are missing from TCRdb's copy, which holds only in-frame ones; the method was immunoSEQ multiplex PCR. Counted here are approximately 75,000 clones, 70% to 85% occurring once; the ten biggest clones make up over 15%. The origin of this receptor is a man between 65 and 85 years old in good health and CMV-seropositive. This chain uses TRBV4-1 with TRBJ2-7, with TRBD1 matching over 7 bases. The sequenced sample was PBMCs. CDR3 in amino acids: CASRPKIGQGEYEQYF. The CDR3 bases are TGCGCCAGCAGGCCCAAGATAGGGCAGGGGGAGTACGAGCAGTACTTC.